The clone carrying this T cell receptor (beta chain) occurred a few times. Its antigen is not identified. The data were obtained in a study of T-cell memory formation after mild COVID-19. Background on the study: The study found TCR clusters largely donor specific.

The CDR3 length is 17 residues. V was pared by 1 base and J by 6 bases, with 11 bases of the junction left unmatched. Per germline, CDR1 LGHNA and CDR2 YSLEER. Study observations and caveats: Chiefly within CM and EM were the contracting CD4+ clones; CD8+ ones were within EMRA.

With constant-segment primers, 5'RACE yielded cDNA libraries of TCR alpha and TCR beta that carried sample barcodes and UMIs. TCRdb itself ran the 5' RACE reads through MiXCR, one entry per CDR3 protein. Here the sample spans 250,000 to 400,000 distinct CDR3 sequences, roughly 13% being singletons. This sequence joins TRBV4-3 and TRBJ2-3; TRBD2 agrees at 9 bases. The origin of this receptor is a man between 18 and 29 years old who had mild COVID-19 (a few samples of this study predate the infection). Cell type and time point are not known. The specimen was PBMCs or a T cell subset sorted from them (not recorded which). The CDR3 DNA is TGCGCCAGCAGCCAAGTTGGCGGGGGGGCAGTGGCTGATACGCAGTATTTT. Protein: CASSQVGGGAVADTQYF.